The 20 T cell receptor beta chains below come from one sample, sequenced in a study of T cell changes during pregnancy in multiple sclerosis. The method was immunoSEQ multiplex PCR; TCRdb's version includes in-frame clones alone and lacks a portion of them. The table lists more than 65,000 clones, roughly nine tenths of them singletons. The sample was peripheral blood, taken in the first trimester of pregnancy. The source is a female donor with multiple sclerosis, enrolled in a pregnancy study.

This sequence joins TRBV6-1 and TRBJ1-2; TRBD1 agrees at 10 bases. CDR3 length: 13 amino acids. CDR1 MNHNS and CDR2 SASEGT come from the germline V gene. CDR3 region: CVSRDRGEHGYTF. CDR3 sequence (DNA): TGTGTCTCTCGGGACAGGGGAGAACATGGCTACACCTTC.

The rearrangement links TRBV6-6 to TRBJ2-1, with TRBD2 matching over 11 bases. V was clipped by 8 bases and J by 4 bases; unmatched bases: 4. Germline values: CDR1 MNHNY, CDR2 SVGAGI (reference sequence). The CDR3 extends over 14 amino acids. Here the CDR3 reads CASLIAGGYNEQFF. The DNA of the CDR3 is TGTGCCAGCCTTATAGCGGGAGGGTACAATGAGCAGTTCTTC.

The DNA for the CDR3 is TGTGCCAGCTCTGTTTCGTCGGGAGGGAACCCTGGGGCCAACGTCCTGACTTTC. Its protein product is CASSVSSGGNPGANVLTF. The rearrangement links TRBV18 to TRBJ2-6; 8 bases are shared with TRBD2. The CDR3 covers 18 residues. Germline CDR1 is KGHSH and CDR2 is LQKENI. V lost 6 bases, J lost 2 bases, and 12 bases stayed unmatched. The full variable domain, in which reference TRBV18 and TRBJ2-6 provide the parts outside the CDR3, is NAGVMQNPRHLVRRRGQEARLRCSPMKGHSHVYWYRQLPEEGLKFMVYLQKENIIDESGMPKERFSAEFPKEGPSILRIQQVVRGDSAAYFCASSVSSGGNPGANVLTFGAGSRLTVL.

This chain uses TRBV6-4 with TRBJ2-3; TRBD2 agrees at 8 bases. The CDR3 contains 14 residues. The V and J ends lost 3 bases and 2 bases, in that order; junction bases with no gene match: 1. Germline V CDR1 and CDR2: MRHNA, SNTAGT. The CDR3 DNA reads as TGTGCCAGCAGTGAGCGGGGGGCCACAGATACGCAGTATTTT. This sequence encodes CASSERGATDTQYF.

The genes are TRBV5-8 and TRBJ2-1; no firm D call. The V and J ends lost 2 bases and 0 bases respectively, with 9 bases between them. The CDR3 runs 15 residues. CDR1 is SGHTS, CDR2 YDEGEE, per germline. CDR3 DNA: TGTGCCAGCAGCTTCTGGCCGGGCTCCTACAATGAGCAGTTCTTC. The encoded protein is CASSFWPGSYNEQFF.

The rearrangement links TRBV2 to TRBJ2-7; D is perhaps TRBD1 (5 bases). CDR1 is SNHLY, CDR2 FYNNEI, per germline. The CDR3 totals 13 residues. The V end lost 6 bases, the J end lost 4 bases, and 13 bases lay between the germline ends. CDR3: CASREDNRYEQYF. CDR3 sequence (DNA): TGTGCCAGCAGAGAGGACAACCGGTACGAGCAGTACTTC.

The V gene is TRBV30, the J gene TRBJ2-3, with 10 bases fitting TRBD1. The CDR3 is made up of 17 amino acids. Trimming took 0 bases from V and 0 from J; bases not matched to a gene: 6. The V gene's germline CDR1 is GTSNPN and CDR2 SVGIG (reference sequence). The CDR3 DNA is TGTGCCTGGAGTGTCGAGACAGGGGGCGTTAGCACAGATACGCAGTATTTT. This translates into CAWSVETGGVSTDTQYF. Looking up the rest from reference TRBV30 and TRBJ2-3 gives the full variable domain: SQTIHQWPATLVQPVGSPLSLECTVEGTSNPNLYWYRQAAGRGLQLLFYSVGIGQISSEVPQNLSASRPQDRQFILSSKKLLLSDSGFYLCAWSVETGGVSTDTQYFGPGTRLTVL.

This rearrangement joins TRBV19 to TRBJ2-7; tentative D call: TRBD1 (5 bases). V lost 3 bases and J lost 5, with 8 bases in between. CDR1 is LNHDA, CDR2 SQIVND, per germline (reference sequence). This CDR3 has 12 residues. CDR3 DNA: TGTGCCAGTAGTATGTCAGGGCACGAGCAGTACTTC. Encoded protein: CASSMSGHEQYF. Drawing the rest from reference TRBV19 and TRBJ2-7, the complete variable domain is DGGITQSPKYLFRKEGQNVTLSCEQNLNHDAMYWYRQDPGQGLRLIYYSQIVNDFQKGDIAEGYSVSREKKESFPLTVTSAQKNPTAFYLCASSMSGHEQYFGPGTRLTVT.

This clone appeared once. The J gene is TRBJ1-4, the V gene TRBV18; the D is unclear. Germline CDR1 reads KGHSH; CDR2 reads LQKENI. The CDR3 runs to 15 residues. The V end was cut by 3 bases, the J end by 6 bases, with 14 bases between. The CDR3 loop is CASSPFVGSYEKLFF. CDR3 DNA sequence: TGTGCCAGCTCACCGTTCGTGGGGAGTTATGAAAAACTGTTTTTT.

This clone appeared once. The chain carries TRBV7-2 and TRBJ1-2; D is unclear. Germline lookup yields CDR1 SGHTA and CDR2 FQGNSA. This CDR3 is 13 amino acids long. Deletions cut 5 bases from V and 4 bases from J, with 11 bases between. The CDR3 DNA follows: TGTGCCAGCAGCCCCTCAGTTTCCTATGGCTACACCTTC. Translated: CASSPSVSYGYTF.

The V call is TRBV9, the J call TRBJ1-2; TRBD1 is a possible D gene (6 bases). In germline, CDR1 is SGDLS, CDR2 YYNGEE. This CDR3 comprises 15 residues. The V end lost 4 bases, the J end lost 3 bases, and 16 bases lay between the germline ends. CDR3 residues: CASSSGHRVDYGYTF. The CDR3 bases are TGTGCCAGCAGCTCGGGACACCGCGTGGACTATGGCTACACCTTC.

A single count supports this clone. The rearrangement joins TRBV30 to TRBJ1-2; 7 positions match TRBD1. The junction had 6 bases not matched to a gene; V was cut back by 1 base and J by 10 bases. Per germline, CDR1 GTSNPN and CDR2 SVGIG (reference sequence). The CDR3 extends over 12 amino acids. The CDR3 DNA reads TGTGCCTGGAGTGCTCAGACAGGGCCCTACACCTTC. Translation: CAWSAQTGPYTF.

V gene TRBV7-2 combines with J gene TRBJ2-1, with 10 bases lining up with TRBD2. Trimming removed 3 bases from V and 9 bases from J; junction bases left unmatched: 5. The CDR3 is 14 residues long. In germline, CDR1 is SGHTA, CDR2 FQGNSA. CDR3 in DNA: TGTGCCAGCAGCTTGTCTAGCGGGAGAGGTGAGCAGTTCTTC. Translation gives CASSLSSGRGEQFF. The full variable domain, rest sourced from reference TRBV7-2 and TRBJ2-1, is GAGVSQSPSNKVTEKGKDVELRCDPISGHTALYWYRQSLGQGLEFLIYFQGNSAPDKSGLPSDRFSAERTGGSVSTLTIQRTQQEDSAVYLCASSLSSGRGEQFFGPGTRLTVL.

This chain joins TRBV7-8 and TRBJ1-3; D not certain. The V gene's germline CDR1 is SGHVS and CDR2 FQNEAQ. The V gene lost 8 bases and the J gene lost 0 bases, with 11 bases spanning the gap. The CDR3 sequence is 14 residues long. CDR3 DNA: TGTGCCAGCCACAGACGGGGCTCTGGAAACACCATATATTTT. This translates into CASHRRGSGNTIYF.

The chain recombines TRBV4-1 with TRBJ2-7; 10 bases are shared with TRBD1. Germline-derived CDR1 and CDR2 are MGHRA and YSYEKL. The CDR3 covers 18 residues. The V and J ends lost 3 bases and 1 base, in that order; junction bases with no gene match: 12. CDR3 region: CASSQFDRGQTFSYEQYF. CDR3 DNA sequence: TGCGCCAGCAGCCAGTTTGACAGGGGGCAAACCTTTTCCTACGAGCAGTACTTC.

The V gene is TRBV2, the J gene TRBJ2-7; maybe TRBD1 (6 bases). The V gene lost 4 bases and the J gene lost 6 bases, with 13 bases spanning the gap. Germline V gene data show CDR1 as SNHLY and CDR2 as FYNNEI. The CDR3 length is 13 residues. CDR3 in DNA: TGTGCCAGCAGTGGACAGGATCGGGGCGAGCAGTACTTC. This gives the protein CASSGQDRGEQYF.

In its sample, this clone was seen once. The chain couples TRBV11-2 to TRBJ1-2; D possibly corresponds to TRBD1 (5 bases). The CDR3 has 15 residues. V was trimmed by 2 bases and J by 0 bases, leaving 10 bases between them. Germline V lookup: CDR1 SGHAT, CDR2 FQNNGV. The CDR3 sequence: CASSLNAGSNYGYTF. The CDR3 nucleotides are TGTGCCAGCAGCTTAAATGCAGGGTCTAACTATGGCTACACCTTC. Drawing the rest from reference TRBV11-2 and TRBJ1-2, the complete variable domain is EAGVAQSPRYKIIEKRQSVAFWCNPISGHATLYWYQQILGQGPKLLIQFQNNGVVDDSQLPKDRFSAERLKGVDSTLKIQPAKLEDSAVYLCASSLNAGSNYGYTFGSGTRLTVV.

Remarks on this clone: Other DNA sequences in the sample encode the same CDR3. The rearrangement links TRBV27 to TRBJ1-1, with a weak D call TRBD1 (6 bases). V lost 0 bases, J lost 0 bases, and 23 bases lay in between. Germline V lookup: CDR1 MNHEY, CDR2 SMNVEV (reference sequence). The CDR3 spans 20 residues. CDR3 in amino acids: CASSLSGRQEYSRMNTEAFF. In DNA form, the CDR3 reads TGTGCCAGCAGTTTATCGGGCCGACAGGAGTACTCTAGAATGAACACTGAAGCTTTCTTT.

The J gene is TRBJ1-1, the V gene TRBV7-4; no clear D gene. V dropped 4 bases and J dropped 4 bases, with 13 bases sitting between them. This CDR3 has 14 amino acids. Germline V lookup: CDR1 SGHVT, CDR2 SQSDAQ. The CDR3 reads CASSSPGICTEAFF. In nucleotides, the CDR3 is TGTGCCAGCAGCTCACCGGGGATATGCACTGAAGCTTTCTTT.

The chain has TRBV5-1 and TRBJ1-1; TRBD1 aligns across 7 bases. Per the germline V gene, CDR1 is SGHRS and CDR2 is YFSETQ. V dropped 2 bases and J dropped 3; count of bases not matched to a gene: 4. This CDR3 is built from 14 residues. The CDR3 DNA sequence: TGCGCCAGCAGCTTAACAGGGGCTGACACTGAAGCTTTCTTT. Translating it yields CASSLTGADTEAFF.